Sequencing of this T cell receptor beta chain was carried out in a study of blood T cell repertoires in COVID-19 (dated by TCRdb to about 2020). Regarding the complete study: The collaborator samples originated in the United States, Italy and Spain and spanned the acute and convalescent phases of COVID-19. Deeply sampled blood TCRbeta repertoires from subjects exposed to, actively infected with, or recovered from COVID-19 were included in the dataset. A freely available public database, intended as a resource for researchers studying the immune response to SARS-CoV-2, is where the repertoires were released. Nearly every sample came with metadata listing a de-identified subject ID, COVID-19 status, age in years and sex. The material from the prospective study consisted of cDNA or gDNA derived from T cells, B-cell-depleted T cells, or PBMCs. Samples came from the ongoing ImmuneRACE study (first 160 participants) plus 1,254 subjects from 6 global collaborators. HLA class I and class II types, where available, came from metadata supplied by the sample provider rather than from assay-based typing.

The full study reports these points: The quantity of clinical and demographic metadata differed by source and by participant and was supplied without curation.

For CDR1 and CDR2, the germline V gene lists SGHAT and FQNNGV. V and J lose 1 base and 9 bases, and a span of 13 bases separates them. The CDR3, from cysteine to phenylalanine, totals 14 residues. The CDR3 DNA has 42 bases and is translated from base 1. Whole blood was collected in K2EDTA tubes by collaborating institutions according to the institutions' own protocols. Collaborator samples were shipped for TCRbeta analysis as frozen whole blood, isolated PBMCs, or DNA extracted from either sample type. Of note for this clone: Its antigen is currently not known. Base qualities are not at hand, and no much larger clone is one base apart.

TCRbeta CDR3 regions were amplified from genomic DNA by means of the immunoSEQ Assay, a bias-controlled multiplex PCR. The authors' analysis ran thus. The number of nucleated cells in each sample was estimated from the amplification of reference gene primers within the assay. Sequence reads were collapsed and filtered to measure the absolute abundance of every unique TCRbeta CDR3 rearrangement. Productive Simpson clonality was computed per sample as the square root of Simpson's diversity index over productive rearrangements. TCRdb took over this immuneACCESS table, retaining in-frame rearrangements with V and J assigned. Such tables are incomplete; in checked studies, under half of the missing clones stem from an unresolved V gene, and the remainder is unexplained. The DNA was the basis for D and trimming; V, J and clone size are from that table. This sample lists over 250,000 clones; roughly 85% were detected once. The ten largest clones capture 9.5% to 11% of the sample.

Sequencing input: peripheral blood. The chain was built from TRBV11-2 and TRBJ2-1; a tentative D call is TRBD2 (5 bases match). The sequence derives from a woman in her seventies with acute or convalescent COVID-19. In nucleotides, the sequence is TGTGCCAGCAGCTTAGTGAGAGGGAACGGTGAGCAGTTCTTC. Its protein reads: CASSLVRGNGEQFF.